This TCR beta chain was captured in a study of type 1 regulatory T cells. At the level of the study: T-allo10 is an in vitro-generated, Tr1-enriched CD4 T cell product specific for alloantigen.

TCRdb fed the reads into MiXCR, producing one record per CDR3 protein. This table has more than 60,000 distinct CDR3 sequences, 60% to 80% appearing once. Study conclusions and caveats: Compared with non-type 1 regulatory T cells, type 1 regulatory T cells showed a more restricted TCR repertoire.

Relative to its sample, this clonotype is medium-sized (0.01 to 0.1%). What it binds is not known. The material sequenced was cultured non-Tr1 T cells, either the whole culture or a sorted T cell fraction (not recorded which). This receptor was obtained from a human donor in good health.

CDR3: CASSLTGWNSPLHF. The CDR3 DNA reads TGCGCCAGCAGTCTGACAGGGTGGAATTCACCCCTCCACTTT. The rearrangement joins TRBV4-1 to TRBJ1-6; 7 bases match TRBD1. From germline, CDR1 is MGHRA and CDR2 YSYEKL. The CDR3 is made up of 14 amino acids. V was clipped by 6 bases and J by 7 bases; unmatched bases: 6.